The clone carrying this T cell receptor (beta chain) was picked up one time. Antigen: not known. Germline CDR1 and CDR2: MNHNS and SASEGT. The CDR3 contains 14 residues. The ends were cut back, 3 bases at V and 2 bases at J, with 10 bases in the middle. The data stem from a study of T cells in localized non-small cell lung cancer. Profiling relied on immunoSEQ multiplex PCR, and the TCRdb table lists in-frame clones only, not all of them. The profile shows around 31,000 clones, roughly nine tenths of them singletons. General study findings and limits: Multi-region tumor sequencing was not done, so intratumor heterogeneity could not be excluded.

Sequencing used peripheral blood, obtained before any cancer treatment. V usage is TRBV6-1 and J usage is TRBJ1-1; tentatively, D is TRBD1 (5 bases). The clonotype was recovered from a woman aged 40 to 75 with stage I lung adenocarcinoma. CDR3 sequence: CASSDRRDNTEAFF. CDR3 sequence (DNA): TGTGCCAGCAGTGACCGGAGGGACAACACTGAAGCTTTCTTT.